These 4 T cell receptor beta chains came from one sample sequenced in a study of shared clonotypes between healthy human individuals. Some clones are missing from TCRdb's copy, which holds only in-frame ones; the method was immunoSEQ multiplex PCR. The table lists 1 million to 1.3 million clones, approximately 80% of them singletons, with more than 0.55% in the top ten. The specimen sequenced was memory CD4+ T cells from PBMCs. Subset described: CD45RA-negative fraction. The receptors originated from a young man in good health. Some clones in this sample may be carry-over from other donors' samples.

The rearrangement uses TRBV20-1 and TRBJ2-3, with D possibly being TRBD2 (5 bases). V was clipped by 5 bases and J by 13 bases, with 16 bases between them. This CDR3 is built from 11 residues. Germline values: CDR1 DFQATT, CDR2 SNEGSKA (reference sequence). DNA for the CDR3: TGCAGTGCTGTGGAAGACTATAGCAAGTATTTT. This codes for CSAVEDYSKYF.

A single count supports this clone. This rearrangement joins TRBV21-1 to TRBJ1-2; the tabulated D call, TRBD1, remains unverified against the DNA. TRBV21-1 is a listed pseudogene. The length of the CDR3 is 15 residues. CDR3 region: CASSKEGQLLYGYTF. CDR3 DNA: TGTGCCAGCAGCAAAGAGGGACAGCTTCTCTATGGCTACACCTTC.

The chain has TRBV6-6 and TRBJ2-5; unclear D gene. Between the trimmed V and J ends, which lost 10 bases and 7 bases, there was a span of 10 bases. CDR1 is MNHNY, CDR2 SVGAGI, per germline (reference sequence). The CDR3 contains 10 residues. The CDR3 sequence is CAIQTRTQYF. The CDR3, as DNA: TGTGCCATCCAGACGCGGACCCAGTACTTC.

The chain recombines TRBV7-9 with TRBJ1-5; 9 bases align to TRBD1. The CDR3 loop spans 13 amino acids. With V trimmed by 4 bases and J by 7 bases, 2 bases remained unmatched. Germline V gene lookup returns CDR1 SEHNR and CDR2 FQNEAQ (reference sequence). The CDR3, as DNA: TGTGCCAGCAGCTCACAGGGGGCACAGCCCCAGCATTTT. This gives the protein CASSSQGAQPQHF.